These T cell receptor beta chains were read from a single sample in a study of blood T cell repertoires in COVID-19. The method was immunoSEQ multiplex PCR; TCRdb's version includes in-frame clones alone and lacks a portion of them. The profile shows 98,000 or so clones, 88% of them singletons. The sequenced sample was peripheral blood. The source is a human donor in a cohort sampled during active COVID-19. The CDR3 runs from the conserved cysteine through the conserved F or W. Each record gives: D gene, V gene, J gene, clone size, CDR3 protein, CDR3 DNA. A D gene is named only where the DNA matches it firmly. Clone size is shown for a subset of rows, as once, few, many or a class of expanded clone.

D gene: TRBD2
V gene: TRBV27
J gene: TRBJ2-1
clone size: -
CDR3 protein: CASSSPSGRANNEQFF
CDR3 DNA: TGTGCCAGCAGTTCTCCTAGCGGGAGGGCCAACAATGAGCAGTTCTTC

D gene: -
V gene: TRBV4-2
J gene: TRBJ1-2
clone size: -
CDR3 protein: CASSPPTGPFDGYTF
CDR3 DNA: TGTGCCAGCAGCCCCCCGACAGGACCGTTTGATGGCTACACCTTC

D gene: TRBD1
V gene: TRBV12-3/TRBV12-4
J gene: TRBJ1-4
clone size: -
CDR3 protein: CASTPDRGEKLFF
CDR3 DNA: TGTGCCAGCACTCCGGACAGGGGAGAAAAACTGTTTTTT

D gene: -
V gene: TRBV9
J gene: TRBJ2-7
clone size: -
CDR3 protein: CASSPRAGTSEGEQYF
CDR3 DNA: TGTGCCAGCAGCCCCCGCGCCGGGACATCCGAGGGGGAGCAGTACTTC

D gene: -
V gene: TRBV5-4
J gene: TRBJ2-7
clone size: -
CDR3 protein: CASSLGSGEQYF
CDR3 DNA: TGTGCCAGCAGCTTGGGGTCGGGAGAGCAGTACTTC

D gene: TRBD1
V gene: TRBV11-2
J gene: TRBJ2-7
clone size: -
CDR3 protein: CASRGVGTAYEQYF
CDR3 DNA: TGTGCCAGCAGAGGTGTGGGGACAGCCTACGAGCAGTACTTC

D gene: -
V gene: TRBV5-1
J gene: TRBJ2-1
clone size: -
CDR3 protein: CASSWGTFSYNEQFF
CDR3 DNA: TGCGCCAGCAGCTGGGGGACTTTCTCCTACAATGAGCAGTTCTTC

D gene: TRBD2
V gene: TRBV4-1
J gene: TRBJ2-3
clone size: -
CDR3 protein: CASSPSGGPTDTQYF
CDR3 DNA: TGCGCCAGCAGTCCTAGCGGGGGGCCCACAGATACGCAGTATTTT

D gene: TRBD1
V gene: TRBV6-5
J gene: TRBJ2-7
clone size: -
CDR3 protein: CASTTGTGAYEQYF
CDR3 DNA: TGTGCCAGCACCACCGGGACAGGGGCCTACGAGCAGTACTTC

D gene: -
V gene: TRBV7-6
J gene: TRBJ2-6
clone size: -
CDR3 protein: CASRRDILTSGANVLTF
CDR3 DNA: TGTGCCAGCAGACGGGACATCCTAACCTCTGGGGCCAACGTCCTGACTTTC

D gene: -
V gene: TRBV4-2
J gene: TRBJ1-2
clone size: few
CDR3 protein: CASSQDGHSPGGYTF
CDR3 DNA: TGTGCCAGCAGCCAAGATGGACACTCCCCCGGTGGCTACACCTTC

D gene: -
V gene: TRBV19
J gene: TRBJ1-2
clone size: -
CDR3 protein: CASSMDSGKSYGYTF
CDR3 DNA: TGTGCCAGTAGTATGGACAGCGGGAAGAGCTATGGCTACACCTTC

D gene: -
V gene: TRBV5-6
J gene: TRBJ1-5
clone size: -
CDR3 protein: CASSLYGDSNQPQHF
CDR3 DNA: TGTGCCAGCAGCTTGTACGGTGATAGCAATCAGCCCCAGCATTTT

D gene: TRBD1
V gene: TRBV2
J gene: TRBJ2-3
clone size: -
CDR3 protein: CASKGQDIRGDTQYF
CDR3 DNA: TGTGCCAGCAAAGGACAGGACATTCGAGGAGATACGCAGTATTTT

D gene: -
V gene: TRBV7-2
J gene: TRBJ1-6
clone size: -
CDR3 protein: CASSFPGKARYNSPLHF
CDR3 DNA: TGTGCCAGCAGCTTCCCAGGGAAGGCTCGCTATAATTCACCCCTCCACTTT

D gene: TRBD1
V gene: TRBV24-1
J gene: TRBJ2-7
clone size: -
CDR3 protein: CATSDTRQGYSYEQYF
CDR3 DNA: TGTGCCACCAGTGATACAAGACAGGGCTACTCCTACGAGCAGTACTTC

D gene: -
V gene: TRBV6-5
J gene: TRBJ2-5
clone size: -
CDR3 protein: CASSYPDPRETQYF
CDR3 DNA: TGTGCCAGCAGTTACCCCGATCCTCGGGAGACCCAGTACTTC

D gene: -
V gene: TRBV12-5
J gene: TRBJ2-1
clone size: -
CDR3 protein: CASGPGVSAYNEQFF
CDR3 DNA: TGTGCTAGTGGCCCAGGGGTTAGCGCCTACAATGAGCAGTTCTTC

D gene: -
V gene: TRBV12-3/TRBV12-4
J gene: TRBJ2-3
clone size: -
CDR3 protein: CASTFSGDTQYF
CDR3 DNA: TGTGCCAGCACTTTCAGTGGAGATACGCAGTATTTT

D gene: TRBD2
V gene: TRBV7-2
J gene: TRBJ2-3
clone size: -
CDR3 protein: CASSLGAGGADTQYF
CDR3 DNA: TGTGCCAGCAGCTTAGGGGCGGGGGGGGCGGATACGCAGTATTTT

D gene: -
V gene: TRBV24-1
J gene: TRBJ2-2
clone size: -
CDR3 protein: CATSDWSTNTGELFF
CDR3 DNA: TGTGCCACCAGTGATTGGTCTACGAACACCGGGGAGCTGTTTTTT

D gene: -
V gene: TRBV12-3/TRBV12-4
J gene: TRBJ2-1
clone size: -
CDR3 protein: CASSLSSLDEQFF
CDR3 DNA: TGTGCCAGCAGTTTGAGTAGCCTCGACGAGCAGTTCTTC

D gene: -
V gene: TRBV24-1
J gene: TRBJ1-2
clone size: -
CDR3 protein: CATRTSTGGYGYTF
CDR3 DNA: TGTGCCACCAGAACATCGACAGGAGGCTATGGCTACACCTTC